The present T cell receptor (beta chain) was sequenced within a study of technical replicates of blood from a few donors. Profiled with immunoSEQ multiplex PCR; TCRdb holds only in-frame clones, not every one. The sample lists tens of thousands of clones; 85% to 95% were seen once. Trimming took 0 bases from V and 0 from J, leaving 21 bases between them. This CDR3 region has 20 residues. Germline V gene lookup returns CDR1 MGHRA and CDR2 YSYEKL. The TCR comes from a human donor in good health. Some clones in this sample may be carry-over from other donors' samples. The specimen sequenced was PBMCs. The J gene is TRBJ2-4, the V gene TRBV4-1; a weak D match, TRBD2 (6 bases). CDR3 residues: CASSQEWGPNGGLAKNIQYF. Here the CDR3 DNA reads TGCGCCAGCAGCCAAGAATGGGGCCCGAACGGGGGATTAGCCAAAAACATTCAGTACTTC.